This TCR beta chain appears in the sequencing data of a study of beta chain features in type 1 diabetes. Study summary: Examination spanned approximately 110 million sorted cells from all samples.

Regarding the study as a whole: Possible PCR preference for shorter templates applied equally to patients and controls.

This clone was counted between two and nine times. Its antigen is still unknown. Sequencing targeted expressed TCRB transcripts, as all isolated RNA had been reverse transcribed. The protocol was immunoSEQ multiplex PCR, while the TCRdb copy is restricted to in-frame clones and leaves out a portion. The sample includes 360,000 or so clones, 15% to 20% seen only once; the top ten take 0.035% to 0.055%. Germline V gives CDR1 SQVTM, CDR2 ANQGSEA. V gave up 7 bases and J gave up 2 bases; unmatched junction bases: 8. The CDR3 runs to 14 residues. The chain links TRBV29-1 to TRBJ2-5; 9 nucleotides align to TRBD1. The receptor was derived from a young woman in good health. Sequencing used naive CD4+ T cells from blood. The CDR3 loop is CSETPGTGQETQYF. CDR3 DNA sequence: TGCAGCGAAACTCCCGGGACAGGGCAAGAGACCCAGTACTTC. Using reference TRBV29-1 and TRBJ2-5 for the parts outside the CDR3, the full variable domain is SAVISQKPSRDICQRGTSLTIQCQVDSQVTMMFWYRQQPGQSLTLIATANQGSEATYESGFVIDKFPISRPNLTFSTLTVSNMSPEDSSIYLCSETPGTGQETQYFGPGTRLLVL.